The clone carrying this T cell receptor (beta chain) was observed a handful of times. Its cognate antigen is unknown. This entry belongs to a study of T cells in localized non-small cell lung cancer. The adjacent lung that was sampled lay at least 2 cm from the tumor margin and showed no atypia. This CDR3 spans 16 amino acids. Regarding the study as a whole: Tumor showed lower T cell clonality than uninvolved adjacent lung, where it was highest.

Here immunoSEQ multiplex PCR was the method, and the copy in TCRdb shows in-frame clones only, minus some. The sample lists 890 or so clones, over 25% occurring once. The sample here was normal lung tissue next to the tumor, taken before any cancer treatment. The chain employs TRBV7-5 and TRBJ2-3; the listed D gene, TRBD2, was not tested against the DNA. TRBV7-5 is shown as a pseudogene. The receptor was isolated from a man aged 35-69 years with stage II lung adenocarcinoma. The CDR3 protein is CASSLGLASGTDTQYF. The CDR3 coding sequence is TGTGCCAGCAGCTTAGGACTAGCCTCAGGGACAGATACGCAGTATTTT.